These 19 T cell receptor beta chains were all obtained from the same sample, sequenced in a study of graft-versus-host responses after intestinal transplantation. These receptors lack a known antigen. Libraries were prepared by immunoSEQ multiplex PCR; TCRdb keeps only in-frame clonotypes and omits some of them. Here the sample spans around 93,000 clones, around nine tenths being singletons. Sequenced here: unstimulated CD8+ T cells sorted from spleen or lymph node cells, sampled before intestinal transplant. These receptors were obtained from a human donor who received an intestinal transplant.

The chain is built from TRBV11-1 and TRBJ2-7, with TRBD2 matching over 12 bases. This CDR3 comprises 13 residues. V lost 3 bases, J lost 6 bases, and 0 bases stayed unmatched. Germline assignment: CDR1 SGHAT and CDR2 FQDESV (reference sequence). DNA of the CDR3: TGTGCCAGCAGCTTGACTAGCGGGAGCGAGCAGTACTTC. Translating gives CASSLTSGSEQYF.

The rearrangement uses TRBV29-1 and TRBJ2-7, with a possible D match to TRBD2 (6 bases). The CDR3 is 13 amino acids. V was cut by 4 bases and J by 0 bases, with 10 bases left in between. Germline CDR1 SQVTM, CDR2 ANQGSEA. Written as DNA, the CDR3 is TGCAGCGTTGTTGACGGGAGCTCCTACGAGCAGTACTTC. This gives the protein CSVVDGSSYEQYF.

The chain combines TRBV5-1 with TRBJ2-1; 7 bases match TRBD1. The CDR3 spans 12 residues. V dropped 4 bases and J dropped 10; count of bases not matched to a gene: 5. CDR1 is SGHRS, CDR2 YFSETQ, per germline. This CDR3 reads CASSPTGAEQFF. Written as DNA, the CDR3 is TGCGCCAGCAGCCCCACAGGGGCCGAGCAGTTCTTC.

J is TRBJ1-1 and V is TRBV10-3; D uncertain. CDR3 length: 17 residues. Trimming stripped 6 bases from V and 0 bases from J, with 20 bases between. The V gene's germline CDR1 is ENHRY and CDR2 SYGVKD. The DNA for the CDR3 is TGTGCCATCAGCCACCTGGAGGGCAGAGAGATGAACACTGAAGCTTTCTTT. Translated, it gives CAISHLEGREMNTEAFF.

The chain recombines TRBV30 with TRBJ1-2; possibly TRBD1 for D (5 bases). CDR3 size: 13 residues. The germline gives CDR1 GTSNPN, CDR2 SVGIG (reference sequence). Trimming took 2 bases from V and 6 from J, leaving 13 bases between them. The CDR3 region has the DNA TGTGCCTGGAGTCTCGGGGGGGAGAATGGCTACACCTTC. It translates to CAWSLGGENGYTF. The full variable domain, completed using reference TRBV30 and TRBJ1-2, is SQTIHQWPATLVQPVGSPLSLECTVEGTSNPNLYWYRQAAGRGLQLLFYSVGIGQISSEVPQNLSASRPQDRQFILSSKKLLLSDSGFYLCAWSLGGENGYTFGSGTRLTVV.

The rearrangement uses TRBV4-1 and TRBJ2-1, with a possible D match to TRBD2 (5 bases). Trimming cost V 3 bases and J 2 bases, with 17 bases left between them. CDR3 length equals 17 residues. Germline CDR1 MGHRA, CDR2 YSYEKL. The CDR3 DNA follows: TGCGCCAGCAGCCATTCTATTACCGGACTCCCCTACAATGAGCAGTTCTTC. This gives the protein CASSHSITGLPYNEQFF.

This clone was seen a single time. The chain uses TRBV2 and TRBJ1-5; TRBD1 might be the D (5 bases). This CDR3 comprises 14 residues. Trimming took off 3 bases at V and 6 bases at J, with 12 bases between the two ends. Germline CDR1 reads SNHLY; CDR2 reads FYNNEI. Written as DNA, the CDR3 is TGTGCCAGCAGTGAGCAGGGAGTGGGTCAGCCCCAGCATTTT. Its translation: CASSEQGVGQPQHF.

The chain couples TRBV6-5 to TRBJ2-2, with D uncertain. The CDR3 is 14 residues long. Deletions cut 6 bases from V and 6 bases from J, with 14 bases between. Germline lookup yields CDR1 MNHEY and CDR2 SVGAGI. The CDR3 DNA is TGTGCCAGCAGACCCCTTAGTACCGCCGGGGAGCTGTTTTTT. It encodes CASRPLSTAGELFF.

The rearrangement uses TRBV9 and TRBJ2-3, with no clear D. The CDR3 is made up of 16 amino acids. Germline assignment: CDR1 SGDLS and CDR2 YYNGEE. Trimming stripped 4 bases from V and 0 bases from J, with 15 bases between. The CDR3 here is CASSTRSRASTDTQYF. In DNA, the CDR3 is TGTGCCAGCAGCACCCGTTCTAGGGCCAGCACAGATACGCAGTATTTT.

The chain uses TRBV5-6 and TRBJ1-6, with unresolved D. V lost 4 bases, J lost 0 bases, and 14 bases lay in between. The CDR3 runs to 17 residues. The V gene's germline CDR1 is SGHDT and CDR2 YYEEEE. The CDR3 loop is CASSVDGFSSYNSPLHF. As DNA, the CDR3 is TGTGCCAGCAGCGTGGACGGCTTTAGCTCCTATAATTCACCCCTCCACTTT. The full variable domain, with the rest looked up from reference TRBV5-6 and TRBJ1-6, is DAGVTQSPTHLIKTRGQQVTLRCSPKSGHDTVSWYQQALGQGPQFIFQYYEEEERQRGNFPDRFSGHQFPNYSSELNVNALLLGDSALYLCASSVDGFSSYNSPLHFGNGTRLTVT.

In DNA form, the CDR3 reads TGCGCCAGCAGCCTCCGACATACAGGGGGCCTCTCCACCGGGGAGCTGTTTTTT. Translation: CASSLRHTGGLSTGELFF. This chain uses TRBV5-1 with TRBJ2-2; TRBD1 aligns across 9 bases. The CDR3 contains 18 residues. Germline V gives CDR1 SGHRS, CDR2 YFSETQ. V lost 4 bases to trimming and J lost 4 bases; unmatched junction nucleotides: 14.

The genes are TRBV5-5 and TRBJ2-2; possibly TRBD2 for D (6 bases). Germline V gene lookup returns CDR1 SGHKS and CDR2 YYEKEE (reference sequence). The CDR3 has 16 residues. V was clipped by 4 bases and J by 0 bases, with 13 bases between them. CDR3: CASSQEGLANTGELFF. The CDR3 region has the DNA TGTGCCAGCAGCCAAGAGGGACTGGCGAACACCGGGGAGCTGTTTTTT.

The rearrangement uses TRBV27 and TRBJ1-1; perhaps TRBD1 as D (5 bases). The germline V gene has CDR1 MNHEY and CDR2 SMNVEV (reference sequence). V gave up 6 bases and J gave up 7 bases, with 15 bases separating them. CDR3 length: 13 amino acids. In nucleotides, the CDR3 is TGTGCCAGCAGCGCAATGGGGCCCTTTGAAGCTTTCTTT. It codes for CASSAMGPFEAFF.

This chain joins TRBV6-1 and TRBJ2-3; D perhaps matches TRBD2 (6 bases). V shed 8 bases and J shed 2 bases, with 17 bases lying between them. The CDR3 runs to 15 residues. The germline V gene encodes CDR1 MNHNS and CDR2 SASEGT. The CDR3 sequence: CASSPGVQLTDTQYF. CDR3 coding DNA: TGTGCCAGCTCCCCGGGGGTACAGCTCACAGATACGCAGTATTTT.

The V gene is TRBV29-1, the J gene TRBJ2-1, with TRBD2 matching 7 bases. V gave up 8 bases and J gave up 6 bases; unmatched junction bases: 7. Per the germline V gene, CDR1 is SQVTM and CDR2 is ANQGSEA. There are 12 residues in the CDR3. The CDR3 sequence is CSLLASGNEQFF. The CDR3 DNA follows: TGCAGCTTATTGGCTAGCGGCAATGAGCAGTTCTTC.

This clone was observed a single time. CDR3 protein: CASSLSPGANYEQYF. The CDR3 bases are TGTGCCAGCAGTTTATCGCCAGGGGCCAACTACGAGCAGTACTTC. This chain links TRBV28 with TRBJ2-7; D is possibly TRBD1 (6 bases). The CDR3 has 15 amino acids. V lost 1 base to trimming and J lost 3 bases, with 13 bases between them. In germline, CDR1 is MDHEN, CDR2 SYDVKM.

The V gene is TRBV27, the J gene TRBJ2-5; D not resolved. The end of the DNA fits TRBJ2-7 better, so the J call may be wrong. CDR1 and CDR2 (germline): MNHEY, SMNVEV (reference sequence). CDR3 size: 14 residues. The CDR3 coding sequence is TGTGCCAGCAGTTTATCGGGCCGAATCAGCGAGCAGTACTTC. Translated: CASSLSGRISEQYF.

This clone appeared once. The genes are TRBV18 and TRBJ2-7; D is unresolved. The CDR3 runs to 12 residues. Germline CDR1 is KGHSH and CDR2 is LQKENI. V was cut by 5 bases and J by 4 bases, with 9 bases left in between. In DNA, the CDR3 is TGTGCCAGCTCATCCTCCCGTTACGAGCAGTACTTC. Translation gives CASSSSRYEQYF.

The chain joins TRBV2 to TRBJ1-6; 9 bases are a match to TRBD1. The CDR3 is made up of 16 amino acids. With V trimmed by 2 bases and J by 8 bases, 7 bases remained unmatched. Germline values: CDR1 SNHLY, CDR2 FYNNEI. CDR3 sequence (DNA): TGTGCCAGCAGTGAAAGCCGGGACAGGGAAGATTCACCCCTCCACTTT. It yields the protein CASSESRDREDSPLHF.